The 16 T cell receptor beta chains below all came from one sample that was sequenced in a study of regulatory T cells in long-lasting Graves disease. The time point was: persistent/refractory GD, antithyroid drugs over 5 years with positive TRAb. RNA extracted from PBMCs served as the sequencing template. iRepertoire HTBI primers and Arm-PCR of CDR3 regions built TCR beta libraries. TCRdb itself ran the multiplex PCR reads through MiXCR, one entry per CDR3 protein. The table shows approximately 690,000 distinct CDR3 sequences, with about 30% occurring only once. Sequencing used peripheral blood mononuclear cells (PBMCs), obtained when the disease was refractory, from a patient treated with antithyroid drugs. These receptors came from a female donor with Graves disease.

The chain carries TRBV6-2 or TRBV6-3 and TRBJ2-7, with D perhaps matching TRBD1 (5 bases). The V gene lost 6 bases and the J gene lost 5 bases, with 11 bases spanning the gap. CDR3 length: 12 amino acids. CDR1 MNHEY and CDR2 SVGEGT come from the germline V gene. This chain's CDR3 is CASRKKGDEQYF. The CDR3 DNA reads TGTGCCAGCAGAAAGAAAGGGGACGAGCAGTACTTC.

V usage is TRBV28 and J usage is TRBJ2-1, with D possibly being TRBD1 (5 bases). Germline assignment: CDR1 MDHEN and CDR2 SYDVKM. The CDR3 is made up of 13 amino acids. Trimming shortened V by 9 bases and J by 10 bases, and 19 bases separated the two germline ends. This chain's CDR3 is CASQRGRSEEQFF. DNA of the CDR3: TGTGCCAGTCAAAGGGGCAGATCGGAGGAGCAGTTCTTC.

This clonotype was recorded a few times. The rearrangement uses TRBV7-9 and TRBJ1-1; D possibly corresponds to TRBD1 (6 bases). The V end lost 2 bases, the J end lost 7 bases, and 14 bases lay between the germline ends. The CDR3 runs to 14 residues. Germline V gene lookup returns CDR1 SEHNR and CDR2 FQNEAQ (reference sequence). The CDR3 DNA sequence: TGTGCCAGCAGCTTAAACGGGCGGACAGTTGAAGCTTTCTTT. Protein product: CASSLNGRTVEAFF.

The chain combines TRBV30 with TRBJ2-7; 10 bases are shared with TRBD1. The V segment lost 2 bases and the J segment 6 bases; nucleotides outside the gene matches: 4. CDR3 length: 13 residues. Germline V gives CDR1 GTSNPN, CDR2 SVGIG (reference sequence). Here the CDR3 DNA reads TGTGCCTGGAGTACAGGACAGGGGGTCGAGCAGTACTTC. Encoded protein: CAWSTGQGVEQYF. Looking up the rest from reference TRBV30 and TRBJ2-7 gives the full variable domain: SQTIHQWPATLVQPVGSPLSLECTVEGTSNPNLYWYRQAAGRGLQLLFYSVGIGQISSEVPQNLSASRPQDRQFILSSKKLLLSDSGFYLCAWSTGQGVEQYFGPGTRLTVT.

This clonotype was picked up many times. The rearrangement uses TRBV27 and TRBJ1-6, with D possibly matching TRBD1 (5 bases). Germline CDR1 MNHEY, CDR2 SMNVEV (reference sequence). The CDR3 spans 13 residues. Trimming removed 6 bases at V and 10 bases at J, with 13 bases between. The CDR3 bases are TGTGCCAGCAGCTTAGTGAGGGACTCACCCCTCCACTTT. This encodes CASSLVRDSPLHF.

J is TRBJ2-7 and V is TRBV20-1; 7 bases line up with TRBD2. This CDR3 contains 13 residues. V was pared by 6 bases and J by 4 bases, with 9 bases of the junction left unmatched. The germline CDR1 and CDR2 sequences are DFQATT and SNEGSKA (reference sequence). The CDR3 loop is CSARTRWAYEQYF. CDR3 DNA sequence: TGCAGTGCCAGGACTAGATGGGCTTACGAGCAGTACTTC.

The chain has TRBV12-3 or TRBV12-4 and TRBJ2-5, with 9 bases matching TRBD2. V gave up 4 bases and J gave up 4 bases; unmatched junction bases: 7. The CDR3 covers 15 residues. CDR3 amino acids: CASSSSGKVRETQYF. DNA for the CDR3: TGTGCCAGCAGTTCTAGCGGGAAGGTGCGAGAGACCCAGTACTTC.

The V gene is TRBV27, the J gene TRBJ1-2, with 10 nucleotides matching TRBD1. The junction had 12 bases not matched to a gene; V was cut back by 5 bases and J by 3 bases. From germline, CDR1 is MNHEY and CDR2 SMNVEV (reference sequence). The CDR3 consists of 17 residues. The CDR3 sequence is CASSPSSGTGVYYGYTF. CDR3 in DNA: TGTGCCAGCAGTCCCTCGTCCGGGACAGGGGTTTACTATGGCTACACCTTC.

V is TRBV28 and J is TRBJ2-3; D assignment may be TRBD1 or TRBD2 (5 bases each). CDR3 size: 15 residues. V lost 2 bases and J 4 bases, leaving 13 bases between the germline ends. Germline assignment: CDR1 MDHEN and CDR2 SYDVKM. Written as DNA, the CDR3 is TGTGCCAGCAGTTTAGTCACCGGGACCTCAGATACGCAGTATTTT. It is translated as CASSLVTGTSDTQYF.

The J gene is TRBJ1-1, the V gene TRBV12-3 or TRBV12-4; weak D call: TRBD1 (5 bases). The CDR3 runs 14 residues. The V and J ends lost 4 bases and 3 bases respectively, with 12 bases between them. DNA for the CDR3: TGTGCCAGCAGTTACGGGGGACGGGACACTGAAGCTTTCTTT. This encodes CASSYGGRDTEAFF.

As regards this clonotype: Possible read error: a much larger clone is one base away. This rearrangement joins TRBV6-1 to TRBJ1-1, with no clear D. This CDR3 is 11 amino acids long. Germline loops: CDR1 MNHNS, CDR2 SASEGT. The CDR3 region has the DNA TGTGCCAGCAGTGCAGTGACTGCAGCTTTCTTT. This sequence encodes CASSAVTAAFF.

Only a few counts were recorded for this clonotype. This chain uses TRBV3-1 with TRBJ2-5; 8 bases fit TRBD2. The germline V gene encodes CDR1 LGHDT and CDR2 YNNKEL (reference sequence). The CDR3 has 16 amino acids. Trimming took 0 bases from V and 5 from J; bases not matched to a gene: 8. In DNA form, the CDR3 reads TGTGCCAGCAGCCAAGATCCCAGCGGGAGTTGGGAGACCCAGTACTTC. Its protein product is CASSQDPSGSWETQYF.

Worth noting for this clonotype: A read error is possible here, since a much larger clone lies one base away. CDR3 loop: CSVADRGDTEAFF. The CDR3 coding sequence is TGCAGCGTTGCGGACAGGGGGGACACTGAAGCTTTCTTT. The chain carries TRBV29-1 and TRBJ1-1; 10 bases align to TRBD1. The CDR3 contains 13 residues. V lost 4 bases, J lost 3 bases, and 2 bases stayed unmatched. Germline CDR1 is SQVTM and CDR2 is ANQGSEA.

This clonotype was recorded a few times. The chain employs TRBV3-1 and TRBJ1-2; D is ambiguous. Trimming cost V 3 bases and J 2 bases, with 10 bases left between them. Germline-derived CDR1 and CDR2 are LGHDT and YNNKEL (reference sequence). CDR3 length: 14 amino acids. CDR3 sequence reads: CASSQDTSNYGYTF. As DNA, the CDR3 is TGTGCCAGCAGCCAGGATACATCAAACTATGGCTACACCTTC.

The rearrangement links TRBV10-3 to TRBJ2-6, with D tentatively TRBD1 (6 bases). V lost 4 bases, J lost 4 bases, and 11 bases lay in between. The CDR3 is made up of 15 amino acids. In germline, CDR1 is ENHRY, CDR2 SYGVKD. The CDR3 DNA is TGTGCCATCAGTGCCCAGGGGACCGGGGCCAACGTCCTGACTTTC. It yields the protein CAISAQGTGANVLTF.

Comment on this clonotype: One end of the junction does not line up with germline, which may come from a read error. The CDR3 is CASSPRTGNEKLSF. Written as DNA, the CDR3 is TGTGCCAGCAGCCCCAGGACCGGGAATGAAAAACTGTCTTTT. The chain uses TRBV7-9 and TRBJ1-4; D remains unclear. The V gene's germline CDR1 is SEHNR and CDR2 FQNEAQ (reference sequence). The CDR3 totals 14 residues.